These T cell receptor beta chains were read from a single sample in a study of blood T cell repertoires in COVID-19. The method was immunoSEQ multiplex PCR; TCRdb's version includes in-frame clones alone and lacks a portion of them. The sample includes some 130,000 clones, roughly four fifths of them seen just once. Sequencing input: peripheral blood. The receptors originated from a human donor in a cohort sampled during active COVID-19. Both conserved end residues are part of each CDR3. D genes are given only for firm matches. Where a row states a size, it is once, few, many or the class of an expanded clone; other rows omit it.

TRBJ1-3	.	TRBV7-9	.	15	TGTGCCAGCAGCTTAGAAGTACACTCTGGAAACACCATATATTTT	CASSLEVHSGNTIYF
TRBJ2-2	.	TRBV19	.	15	TGTGCCAGTAGTATAGGACAGCTTCCCACCGGGGAGCTGTTTTTT	CASSIGQLPTGELFF
TRBJ2-2	.	TRBV6-1	.	14	TGTGCCAGCAGTGAATCCCTAGGCCCCGGGGAGCTGTTTTTT	CASSESLGPGELFF
TRBJ1-3	.	TRBV12-3/TRBV12-4	once	11	TGTGCCAGCAGCACAGGAAACACCATATATTTT	CASSTGNTIYF
TRBJ2-3	TRBD2	TRBV6-1	.	13	TGTGCCAGCAGTGAAGGGACTAGCGTTACGCAGTATTTT	CASSEGTSVTQYF
TRBJ2-2	.	TRBV2	.	13	TGTGCCAGCAAGGCAGGGCCCACCGGGGAGCTGTTTTTT	CASKAGPTGELFF
TRBJ2-3	.	TRBV30	.	12	TGTGCCTGGAGTGTTCAAAGGGGAACGCAGTATTTT	CAWSVQRGTQYF
TRBJ1-1	TRBD1	TRBV3-1/TRBV3-2	.	14	TGTGCCAGCAGCCCCCCAGGGGGAGACAGTGAAGCTTTCTTT	CASSPPGGDSEAFF
TRBJ2-7	TRBD1	TRBV25-1	.	14	TGTGCCAGTTCACAGGGGGTCCACTCCTACGAGCAGTACTTC	CASSQGVHSYEQYF
TRBJ2-4	.	TRBV3-1/TRBV3-2	once	14	TGTGCCAGCAGCCAAAGAGGGCTAGATGGCATTCAGTACTTC	CASSQRGLDGIQYF
TRBJ1-2	TRBD1	TRBV4-1	.	14	TGCGCCAGCAGCCTGGACAGGGGGGACTATGGCTACACCTTC	CASSLDRGDYGYTF
TRBJ2-5	TRBD2	TRBV7-9	.	16	TGTGCCAGCAGCGTACTGACTAGCGGGGGGCTCCCGTTCCAGTACTTC	CASSVLTSGGLPFQYF
TRBJ2-5	TRBD2	TRBV6-5	.	13	TGTGCCAGCAGTTGGGGAGGGAAAGAGACCCAGTACTTC	CASSWGGKETQYF
TRBJ2-7	TRBD2	TRBV30	.	14	TGTGCCTGGAGTCTGACTAGCGGGTCCTACGAGCAGTACTTC	CAWSLTSGSYEQYF
TRBJ2-7	.	TRBV2	few	12	TGTGCCAGCAGTCTAGGGGTCGACGAGCAGTACTTC	CASSLGVDEQYF
TRBJ2-5	TRBD2	TRBV4-2	few	17	TGTGCCAGCAGCCAAGATTCTAGCGGGGTTATCCGGGAGACCCAGTACTTC	CASSQDSSGVIRETQYF
TRBJ2-7	.	TRBV6-1	.	13	TGTGCCAGCAGTGAAGGCGGGTCCTACGAGCAGTACTTC	CASSEGGSYEQYF
TRBJ2-5	TRBD2	TRBV5-6	.	15	TGTGCCAGCAGTCCCCGGGGGGGCCTGGGGGAGACCCAGTACTTC	CASSPRGGLGETQYF
TRBJ1-1	TRBD1	TRBV6-5	.	13	TGTGCCAGCACCCGACAGGGGAACACTGAAGCTTTCTTT	CASTRQGNTEAFF
TRBJ1-1	.	TRBV6-5	few	14	TGTGCCAGCTTCCCCTCGGGAGGGGACACTGAAGCTTTCTTT	CASFPSGGDTEAFF
TRBJ2-7	TRBD2	TRBV9	.	14	TGTGCCAGCAGCGTTTTAGCGGGGAGCTACGAGCAGTACTTC	CASSVLAGSYEQYF
TRBJ1-3	TRBD1	TRBV7-6	.	16	TGTGCCAGCAGCGACAGACAGGGCCTCTCTGGAAACACCATATATTTT	CASSDRQGLSGNTIYF
TRBJ2-1	TRBD2	TRBV7-6	.	14	TGTGCCAGCAGCAAAACAGCGGGGGGGGGTGAGCAGTTCTTC	CASSKTAGGGEQFF